The T cell receptor beta chain described here comes from a study of blood T cell repertoires in COVID-19. V gave up 0 bases and J gave up 0 bases, with 9 bases separating them. This CDR3 is 16 amino acids long. The germline V gene encodes CDR1 ENHRY and CDR2 SYGVKD. Clones were read by immunoSEQ multiplex PCR, and TCRdb kept only the in-frame ones, dropping some. The top ten clones hold roughly 2.8% of a sample with under 75,000 clones, 80% to 90% of them seen once. The chain couples TRBV10-3 to TRBJ2-1; D is possibly TRBD2 (5 bases). Sequencing was carried out using peripheral blood. The sequence was obtained from a man aged 45-65 years with acute or convalescent COVID-19. CDR3 protein: CAISESTTSSYNEQFF. Written as DNA, the CDR3 is TGTGCCATCAGTGAGTCGACTACTAGCTCCTACAATGAGCAGTTCTTC.